Listed here are 30 T cell receptor beta chains from one sample, sequenced in a study of blood T cells in healthy people across ages. PCR was performed a second time for about 7 to 12 cycles using a sample-barcoded 5' primer and a J-beta primer mix. TCRdb itself ran the 5' RACE reads through MiXCR, one entry per CDR3 protein. The sample holds 650,000 or so distinct CDR3 sequences, about 50% seen once. The specimen was blood. These receptor sequences come from a woman aged 80 or over in good health.

The chain is built from TRBV2 and TRBJ2-7; 9 positions agree with TRBD1. The assigned J gene may be wrong: the sequence end matches TRBJ2-5 better. The V gene's germline CDR1 is SNHLY and CDR2 FYNNEI. This CDR3 is built from 13 residues. The DNA for the CDR3 is TGTGCCAGCAGCCGACAGGGGGTCGGGACCCAGTACTTC. This sequence encodes CASSRQGVGTQYF.

On this clonotype itself: It may be a read error: a sequence one base away is much more abundant. The chain carries TRBV27 and TRBJ2-7, with 7 bases fitting TRBD2. The V gene's germline CDR1 is MNHEY and CDR2 SMNVEV (reference sequence). The CDR3 length is 15 residues. V shed 4 bases and J 2 bases; nucleotides not matched to a gene: 8. CDR3 nucleotides: TGTGCCAGCAGTTGGGAGGGCAACTGGGCCTACGAGCAGTACTTC. Residues: CASSWEGNWAYEQYF.

The rearrangement links TRBV19 to TRBJ2-1; 10 nucleotides agree with TRBD1. Looked up from germline, CDR1 is LNHDA and CDR2 is SQIVND (reference sequence). This CDR3 comprises 15 residues. V was clipped by 1 base and J by 9 bases; unmatched bases: 6. This CDR3 reads CASSIARQGAIEQFF. The CDR3 DNA follows: TGTGCCAGTAGTATAGCCCGACAGGGGGCTATTGAGCAGTTCTTC.

V usage is TRBV5-1 and J usage is TRBJ1-4; 7 bases are a match to TRBD1. The V segment lost 4 bases and the J segment 6 bases; nucleotides outside the gene matches: 9. The CDR3 totals 15 residues. Germline CDR1 reads SGHRS; CDR2 reads YFSETQ. DNA for the CDR3: TGCGCCAGCAGCCCGCAGGGGGTACGGCATGAAAAACTGTTTTTT. It codes for CASSPQGVRHEKLFF.

As concerns this clonotype: One junction end does not reproduce the germline sequence, and a read error may be involved. The chain's CDR3 is CAGSYWTLQETQYF. The CDR3 DNA sequence: TGTGCCGGCAGCTACTGGACACTCCAAGAGACCCAGTACTTC. The chain links TRBV7-9 to TRBJ2-5; maybe TRBD1 (5 bases). The germline V gene has CDR1 SEHNR and CDR2 FQNEAQ (reference sequence). There are 14 residues in the CDR3.

The chain combines TRBV9 with TRBJ2-7; maybe TRBD2 (5 bases). V lost 1 base and J lost 7, with 21 bases in between. The CDR3 totals 16 residues. Per germline, CDR1 SGDLS and CDR2 YYNGEE. CDR3 DNA: TGTGCCAGCAGCGTAAGTCTAGGATTTAGCGACAATGAGCAGTACTTC. Its protein product is CASSVSLGFSDNEQYF.

Many counts were recorded for this clonotype. This chain connects TRBV6-5 to TRBJ2-6; 7 bases align to TRBD1. The CDR3 contains 18 residues. Unmatched junction bases numbered 15, after V lost 8 bases and J lost 2 bases. The germline gives CDR1 MNHEY, CDR2 SVGAGI. CDR3 nucleotides: TGTGCCAGCCTAGTAAGGACAGGCGCAAGCGCTGGGGCCAACGTCCTGACTTTC. This gives the protein CASLVRTGASAGANVLTF.

This clonotype appeared many times. CDR3 nucleotide sequence: TGTGCCAGCAGTAGACAGGGGGCAAGGTCACCCCTCCACTTT. Its translation: CASSRQGARSPLHF. The chain joins TRBV6-6 to TRBJ1-6, with 10 positions matching TRBD1. The CDR3 spans 14 residues. From germline, CDR1 is MNHNY and CDR2 SVGAGI (reference sequence). With 5 bases clipped from V and 10 bases from J, the junction kept 5 bases outside the gene matches.

The chain joins TRBV12-3 or TRBV12-4 to TRBJ2-1; D is ambiguous. This CDR3 contains 11 residues. Trimming took off 6 bases at V and 8 bases at J, with 8 bases between the two ends. The CDR3 region is CASRIIDEQFF. The CDR3 region has the DNA TGTGCCAGCAGAATAATCGATGAGCAGTTCTTC.

The chain is built from TRBV28 and TRBJ2-7, with D hard to call. CDR1 is MDHEN, CDR2 SYDVKM, per germline. The CDR3 spans 19 residues. The V end lost 2 bases, the J end lost 0 bases, and 23 bases lay between the germline ends. The CDR3: CASSLVGRIGKGPSYEQYF. CDR3 in DNA: TGTGCCAGCAGTTTAGTTGGCAGGATAGGGAAAGGGCCCTCCTACGAGCAGTACTTC.

The rearrangement joins TRBV20-1 to TRBJ2-4; TRBD1 agrees at 8 bases. The J call may not be correct, given that the DNA end is closer to TRBJ2-7. The CDR3 contains 14 residues. Germline V gene data show CDR1 as DFQATT and CDR2 as SNEGSKA (reference sequence). CDR3 protein: CSARGRTGLYEQYF. The CDR3 DNA sequence: TGCAGTGCTAGAGGCAGGACAGGGCTCTACGAGCAGTACTTC.

This chain links TRBV2 with TRBJ1-1; D perhaps matches TRBD1 (5 bases). Germline V gives CDR1 SNHLY, CDR2 FYNNEI. V was shortened by 6 bases and J by 0 bases, with 11 bases between the two germline ends. The CDR3 loop spans 14 amino acids. DNA for the CDR3: TGTGCCAGCAGAGCGGGACCCATGAACACTGAAGCTTTCTTT. Translating it yields CASRAGPMNTEAFF. Full variable domain (missing parts from reference TRBV2 and TRBJ1-1): EPEVTQTPSHQVTQMGQEVILRCVPISNHLYFYWYRQILGQKVEFLVSFYNNEISEKSEIFDDQFSVERPDGSNFTLKIRSTKLEDSAMYFCASRAGPMNTEAFFGQGTRLTVV.

Comments on this clonotype: With a much larger clone just one base away, this may be a read error. The chain has TRBV29-1 and TRBJ2-1; D could derive from TRBD1 or TRBD2 (5 bases each). The J call is in doubt because the DNA end fits TRBJ2-7 better. The germline V gene encodes CDR1 SQVTM and CDR2 ANQGSEA. This CDR3 comprises 14 residues. The chain's CDR3 is CSVEAPGAYNEQYF. The CDR3 nucleotides read TGCAGCGTGGAAGCTCCCGGGGCCTACAATGAGCAGTACTTC.

This clonotype was found a few times. The chain employs TRBV5-1 and TRBJ1-1, with TRBD1 as a possible D gene (6 bases). The CDR3 sequence is 14 residues long. Germline V gene lookup returns CDR1 SGHRS and CDR2 YFSETQ. V lost 0 bases and J 3 bases, leaving 9 bases between the germline ends. The CDR3 nucleotides read TGCGCCAGCAGCTTGGACAGGGCGGACACTGAAGCTTTCTTT. This translates into CASSLDRADTEAFF. The variable domain in full, completed from reference TRBV5-1 and TRBJ1-1, reads KAGVTQTPRYLIKTRGQQVTLSCSPISGHRSVSWYQQTPGQGLQFLFEYFSETQRNKGNFPGRFSGRQFSNSRSEMNVSTLELGDSALYLCASSLDRADTEAFFGQGTRLTVV.

This clonotype was detected many times. The chain carries TRBV5-1 and TRBJ1-4; D gene uncertain. CDR1 is SGHRS and CDR2 is YFSETQ in the germline V gene. The V end was cut by 3 bases, the J end by 8 bases, with 11 bases between. This CDR3 region has 13 residues. The CDR3 DNA follows: TGCGCCAGCAGCTACTCCGGGTGGGAAAAACTGTTTTTT. As protein: CASSYSGWEKLFF.

This clonotype was detected only a few times. The chain carries TRBV15 and TRBJ2-7; D not resolved. Trimming took 0 bases from V and 9 from J, leaving 12 bases between them. The CDR3 sequence is 13 residues long. CDR1 and CDR2 from the germline V gene are LNHNV and YYDKDF (reference sequence). The CDR3 DNA sequence: TGTGCCACCAGCAGAGATGTGGTAGCCGGGCAGTACTTC. Residues: CATSRDVVAGQYF.

On this clonotype itself: Being one base from a much bigger clone, this may be a read error. The CDR3 coding sequence is TGTGCCAGCAGAACAGGGTATGAGCAGTTCTTC. Translating it yields CASRTGYEQFF. This chain joins TRBV28 and TRBJ2-1; weak D call: TRBD1 (6 bases). Germline V lookup: CDR1 MDHEN, CDR2 SYDVKM. CDR3 length: 11 amino acids. The V gene lost 6 bases and the J gene lost 8 bases, with 8 bases spanning the gap.

A note on this clonotype: This may be a read error, as it is one base from a much larger clone. The chain uses TRBV7-8 and TRBJ2-5; D remains ambiguous. Germline assignment: CDR1 SGHVS and CDR2 FQNEAQ. The CDR3 has 15 amino acids. V was pared by 1 base and J by 0 bases, with 9 bases between. The CDR3, as DNA: TGTGCCAGCAGCTTAGGAGCAATTTACCAAGAGACCCAGTACTTC. Translating it yields CASSLGAIYQETQYF.

The chain couples TRBV27 to TRBJ2-2, with TRBD2 matching 8 bases. The CDR3 sequence is 16 residues long. Germline V gives CDR1 MNHEY, CDR2 SMNVEV (reference sequence). The junction had 15 bases not matched to a gene; V was cut back by 7 bases and J by 8 bases. The CDR3 nucleotides are TGTGCCAGCACCGCGTGGGGTAGCGGGGCCCGAGGGGAGCTGTTTTTT. Translated: CASTAWGSGARGELFF.

The chain employs TRBV5-4 and TRBJ1-1, with a possible D match to TRBD1 (6 bases). Deletions cut 4 bases from V and 3 bases from J, with 10 bases between. Germline V gives CDR1 SGHNT, CDR2 YYREEE (reference sequence). The CDR3 has 13 residues. The CDR3 coding sequence is TGTGCCAGCAGCCCGGACAGTTACACTGAAGCTTTCTTT. Its protein is CASSPDSYTEAFF.

The chain combines TRBV13 with TRBJ2-5; 7 positions match TRBD1. The DNA end is a closer match to TRBJ2-7, so the J assignment may be wrong. Germline CDR1 PRHDT, CDR2 FYEKMQ (reference sequence). This CDR3 region has 13 residues. The CDR3 here is CASSNYRGHEQYF. CDR3 sequence (DNA): TGTGCCAGCAGCAACTACAGGGGCCACGAGCAGTACTTC.

The chain carries TRBV28 and TRBJ2-4; D gene unclear. The ends were cut back, 6 bases at V and 0 bases at J, with 12 bases in the middle. Looked up from germline, CDR1 is MDHEN and CDR2 is SYDVKM. The CDR3 runs 15 residues. CDR3 bases: TGTGCCAGCAGCTCTACAGTGCTAGCCAAAAACATTCAGTACTTC. Its protein product is CASSSTVLAKNIQYF.

To note about this clonotype: This may be a read error: a much more frequent sequence differs by one nucleotide. The chain is built from TRBV12-3 or TRBV12-4 and TRBJ2-7; D remains ambiguous. The CDR3 runs to 11 residues. V dropped 6 bases and J dropped 7 bases, with 10 bases sitting between them. The CDR3 DNA sequence: TGTGCCAGCAGCCCCGATTGGGAGCAGTACTTC. Translation gives CASSPDWEQYF.

The gene calls are TRBV29-1 and TRBJ2-7, with 7 nucleotides matching TRBD1. The length of the CDR3 is 12 residues. The germline V gene has CDR1 SQVTM and CDR2 ANQGSEA. Trimming removed 6 bases from V and 2 bases from J; junction bases left unmatched: 4. CDR3: CSVGTAAYEQYF. CDR3 DNA: TGCAGCGTCGGGACAGCCGCCTACGAGCAGTACTTC.

The table lists this clonotype with many counts. This chain connects TRBV5-1 to TRBJ2-5; 12 nucleotides align to TRBD2. After removal of 4 bases from V and 5 bases from J, the junction contained 6 bases not matched to a gene. This CDR3 region has 15 residues. CDR1 and CDR2 from the germline V gene are SGHRS and YFSETQ. CDR3 loop: CASSTRLAGVETQYF. CDR3 DNA: TGCGCCAGCAGCACAAGACTAGCGGGAGTTGAGACCCAGTACTTC.

Many counts were recorded for this clonotype. The rearrangement joins TRBV12-3 or TRBV12-4 to TRBJ1-2; D is ambiguous. CDR3 length equals 14 residues. With 3 bases removed from V and 8 bases from J, the gap between germline ends came to 16 bases. In DNA form, the CDR3 reads TGTGCCAGCAGTTTTAGTGCTATCTATAGAGGCTACACCTTC. This codes for CASSFSAIYRGYTF.

The gene calls are TRBV5-4 and TRBJ1-2, with unresolved D. CDR3 length: 15 residues. V dropped 0 bases and J dropped 2 bases, with 11 bases sitting between them. Per the germline V gene, CDR1 is SGHNT and CDR2 is YYREEE (reference sequence). CDR3 bases: TGTGCCAGCAGCTTGGCTGCAATGACAAACTATGGCTACACCTTC. It translates to CASSLAAMTNYGYTF.

The genes are TRBV29-1 and TRBJ2-4, with a tentative D call TRBD1 (5 bases). Germline CDR1 SQVTM, CDR2 ANQGSEA. Trimming removed 4 bases at V and 0 bases at J, with 10 bases between. The CDR3 loop spans 14 amino acids. In nucleotides, the CDR3 is TGCAGCGTTGGGACACTTCTAGCCAAAAACATTCAGTACTTC. This encodes CSVGTLLAKNIQYF. Using reference TRBV29-1 and TRBJ2-4 for the parts outside the CDR3, the full variable domain is SAVISQKPSRDICQRGTSLTIQCQVDSQVTMMFWYRQQPGQSLTLIATANQGSEATYESGFVIDKFPISRPNLTFSTLTVSNMSPEDSSIYLCSVGTLLAKNIQYFGAGTRLSVL.

This clonotype has ten or more counts. This rearrangement joins TRBV10-3 to TRBJ2-3, with D possibly TRBD2 on 5 matching bases. CDR3 length: 16 amino acids. Trimming took off 4 bases at V and 0 bases at J, with 14 bases between the two ends. The germline gives CDR1 ENHRY, CDR2 SYGVKD. CDR3 DNA: TGTGCCATCAGTGCCACGGACCGGGATAGCACAGATACGCAGTATTTT. It is translated as CAISATDRDSTDTQYF.

This clonotype was counted at least ten times. The chain links TRBV5-1 to TRBJ2-3; D is unclear. The CDR3 consists of 15 residues. V gave up 3 bases and J gave up 2 bases, with 13 bases separating them. Germline CDR1 SGHRS, CDR2 YFSETQ. The CDR3 region is CASSSGWVHTDTQYF. DNA of the CDR3: TGCGCCAGCAGCTCTGGATGGGTACACACAGATACGCAGTATTTT. The full variable domain, completed using reference TRBV5-1 and TRBJ2-3, is KAGVTQTPRYLIKTRGQQVTLSCSPISGHRSVSWYQQTPGQGLQFLFEYFSETQRNKGNFPGRFSGRQFSNSRSEMNVSTLELGDSALYLCASSSGWVHTDTQYFGPGTRLTVL.